The 23 T cell receptor beta chains below were found in one sample sequenced in a study of CD8 T cells in ankylosing spondylitis. The antigens these receptors bind are not known. Points from the study as a whole: Blood from ankylosing spondylitis patients appeared to carry a characteristic roughly 8-variant TCR beta motif.

TCRdb fed the 5' RACE reads into MiXCR, producing one record per CDR3 protein. The sample includes roughly 440,000 distinct CDR3 sequences, 17% seen only once; the top ten take 0.85% to 1.3%. Sequencing was carried out using blood, either unsorted or a sorted T cell fraction (not recorded which). The receptors here all came from a male donor with ankylosing spondylitis.

The CDR3: CSARERGHLGTQYF. CDR3 nucleotides: TGCAGTGCTAGAGAGAGAGGGCACTTAGGGACCCAGTACTTC. This rearrangement joins TRBV20-1 to TRBJ2-5, with a weak D call TRBD2 (5 bases). Germline V gives CDR1 DFQATT, CDR2 SNEGSKA (reference sequence). The CDR3 is 14 residues long. V was shortened by 0 bases and J by 7 bases, with 15 bases between the two germline ends.

The genes are TRBV6-2 or TRBV6-3 and TRBJ2-2, with D perhaps matching TRBD1 (5 bases). V was shortened by 6 bases and J by 7 bases, with 12 bases between the two germline ends. This CDR3 comprises 13 residues. CDR1 is MNHEY and CDR2 is SVGEGT in the germline V gene. CDR3 in amino acids: CASRVGDHGELFF. The CDR3 DNA reads TGTGCCAGCAGAGTAGGGGATCACGGGGAGCTGTTTTTT.

The chain uses TRBV5-1 and TRBJ2-7; possible D gene TRBD2, 9 bases. Germline values: CDR1 SGHRS, CDR2 YFSETQ. The CDR3 sequence is 16 residues long. V lost 8 bases to trimming and J lost 3 bases, with 24 bases between them. The CDR3 is CASSDRGGGALYEQYF. CDR3 coding DNA: TGCGCCAGTAGCGACAGGGGCGGGGGGGCCCTCTACGAGCAGTACTTC. The full variable domain, rest sourced from reference TRBV5-1 and TRBJ2-7, is KAGVTQTPRYLIKTRGQQVTLSCSPISGHRSVSWYQQTPGQGLQFLFEYFSETQRNKGNFPGRFSGRQFSNSRSEMNVSTLELGDSALYLCASSDRGGGALYEQYFGPGTRLTVT.

This clonotype came up many times. The chain combines TRBV6-1 with TRBJ2-3; D assignment may be TRBD1 or TRBD2 (5 bases each). CDR1 MNHNS and CDR2 SASEGT come from the germline V gene. V lost 9 bases and J 6 bases, leaving 19 bases between the germline ends. The CDR3 is made up of 14 amino acids. The CDR3 is CARKRGRLRDTQYF. The CDR3 DNA reads TGTGCCAGGAAGAGGGGCCGTCTGCGGGATACGCAGTATTTT.

This clonotype was observed a single time. The chain uses TRBV5-1 and TRBJ2-5; 10 bases line up with TRBD2. The CDR3 loop spans 16 amino acids. Looked up from germline, CDR1 is SGHRS and CDR2 is YFSETQ. The V gene end was trimmed by 4 bases and the J gene end by 4 bases; junction bases not matched to a gene: 10. The CDR3 nucleotides are TGCGCCAGCAGCCCCACTAGCGGGATAGCCCGAGAGACCCAGTACTTC. Protein: CASSPTSGIARETQYF. Drawing the rest from reference TRBV5-1 and TRBJ2-5, the complete variable domain is KAGVTQTPRYLIKTRGQQVTLSCSPISGHRSVSWYQQTPGQGLQFLFEYFSETQRNKGNFPGRFSGRQFSNSRSEMNVSTLELGDSALYLCASSPTSGIARETQYFGPGTRLLVL.

The V and J genes are TRBV5-6 and TRBJ1-4, with 8 bases fitting TRBD1. CDR3 length: 16 residues. J lost 8 bases, V lost 3 bases, and 12 bases had no gene match. CDR1 and CDR2 (germline): SGHDT, YYEEEE. As DNA, the CDR3 is TGTGCCAGCAGCTCCGCACAGACAGGGGAGAGCGAAAAACTGTTTTTT. This translates into CASSSAQTGESEKLFF.

J is TRBJ2-5 and V is TRBV4-2; TRBD1 aligns across 9 bases. This CDR3 is built from 19 residues. The ends lost 1 base at V and 2 bases at J; junction bases unmatched: 14. Germline V gene lookup returns CDR1 LGHNA and CDR2 YNFKEQ. The CDR3 DNA follows: TGTGCCAGCAGCCAAGGATCTCCGGGACAGGGCGGGCGGCAAGAGACCCAGTACTTC. Translated: CASSQGSPGQGGRQETQYF.

The sample holds a few counts of this clonotype. The genes are TRBV29-1 and TRBJ1-4; possible D gene TRBD1, 6 bases. CDR3 size: 13 residues. Germline V gene data show CDR1 as SQVTM and CDR2 as ANQGSEA. The ends were cut back, 7 bases at V and 8 bases at J, with 17 bases in the middle. The CDR3 DNA reads as TGCAGCGCTTACAGGGACGCCCCAGAAAAACTGTTTTTT. Translating it yields CSAYRDAPEKLFF.

This clonotype has more than one count but fewer than ten. J is TRBJ1-2 and V is TRBV3-1; D gene unclear. The V and J ends lost 1 base and 8 bases respectively, with 8 bases between them. Germline V gene lookup returns CDR1 LGHDT and CDR2 YNNKEL (reference sequence). This CDR3 spans 12 amino acids. CDR3 DNA sequence: TGTGCCAGCAGCCAAGTTCCGACGGGCTACACCTTC. Translating it yields CASSQVPTGYTF. Complete variable domain (other parts from reference TRBV3-1 and TRBJ1-2): DTAVSQTPKYLVTQMGNDKSIKCEQNLGHDTMYWYKQDSKKFLKIMFSYNNKELIINETVPNRFSPKSPDKAHLNLHINSLELGDSAVYFCASSQVPTGYTFGSGTRLTVV.

This clonotype has a handful of counts. CDR3 bases: TGTGCCAGCAGCCAGCCCGGGACCGGGGAGACCCAGTACTTC. Translating gives CASSQPGTGETQYF. The rearrangement uses TRBV3-1 and TRBJ2-5; D possibly uses TRBD1 or TRBD2 (5 bases each). Germline V gene lookup returns CDR1 LGHDT and CDR2 YNNKEL (reference sequence). With 3 bases removed from V and 5 bases from J, the gap between germline ends came to 13 bases. This CDR3 contains 14 residues.

This clonotype has at least ten counts. The chain is built from TRBV25-1 and TRBJ2-3; TRBD2 agrees at 9 bases. The CDR3 covers 15 residues. V shed 6 bases, J shed 0 bases, and the junction held 4 bases outside the gene matches. Per germline, CDR1 MGHDK and CDR2 SYGVNS. This CDR3 reads CASSTTSGSTDTQYF. As DNA, the CDR3 is TGTGCCAGCAGCACTACTAGCGGGAGCACAGATACGCAGTATTTT.

This clonotype was observed a few times. The chain has TRBV5-1 and TRBJ2-1; 13 positions match TRBD2. Germline loops: CDR1 SGHRS, CDR2 YFSETQ. Trimming removed 2 bases from V and 5 bases from J; junction bases left unmatched: 1. There are 15 residues in the CDR3. CDR3 bases: TGCGCCAGCAGCTTACTAGCGGGGGGGGACAATGAGCAGTTCTTC. Translation gives CASSLLAGGDNEQFF.

This rearrangement joins TRBV11-2 to TRBJ2-2; weak D call: TRBD2 (5 bases). CDR1 and CDR2 (germline): SGHAT, FQNNGV. This CDR3 is 16 amino acids long. V shed 3 bases and J shed 8 bases, with 19 bases lying between them. In DNA, the CDR3 is TGTGCCAGCAGCTTCGGACTCCTTCCCAAACCGGGGGAGCTGTTTTTT. Protein sequence: CASSFGLLPKPGELFF.

This chain connects TRBV12-3 or TRBV12-4 to TRBJ1-5; a possible D gene is TRBD1 (5 bases). CDR3 length equals 14 residues. Trimming took off 8 bases at V and 3 bases at J, with 14 bases between the two ends. The CDR3 loop is CASVMNGANQPQHF. In DNA, the CDR3 is TGTGCCAGCGTCATGAATGGGGCCAATCAGCCCCAGCATTTT.

The J gene is TRBJ2-2, the V gene TRBV20-1; maybe TRBD1 (5 bases). Germline V gene sequence: CDR1 DFQATT, CDR2 SNEGSKA (reference sequence). The CDR3 is 16 residues long. V lost 7 bases and J lost 0, with 18 bases in between. The CDR3 protein is CSGPGHPTPNTGELFF. For the CDR3, the DNA is TGCAGTGGGCCAGGGCACCCGACACCGAACACCGGGGAGCTGTTTTTT.

The V and J genes are TRBV7-9 and TRBJ1-3, with D perhaps matching TRBD1 (5 bases). Deletions cut 7 bases from V and 0 bases from J, with 16 bases between. Per germline, CDR1 SEHNR and CDR2 FQNEAQ (reference sequence). This CDR3 has 16 residues. CDR3 sequence reads: CASTVGGSGSGNTIYF. CDR3 nucleotide sequence: TGTGCCAGCACCGTTGGGGGTTCCGGCTCTGGAAACACCATATATTTT.

The chain carries TRBV7-2 and TRBJ2-3, with D possibly matching TRBD2 (6 bases). Germline-derived CDR1 and CDR2 are SGHTA and FQGNSA. CDR3 size: 15 residues. Trimming cost V 2 bases and J 1 base, with 10 bases left between them. The CDR3 protein is CASSLMGEGTDTQYF. The CDR3, as DNA: TGTGCCAGCAGCTTAATGGGGGAGGGCACAGATACGCAGTATTTT.

This clonotype occurred a few times. The chain uses TRBV5-1 and TRBJ2-2; D not certain. The CDR3 totals 12 residues. Germline V CDR1 and CDR2: SGHRS, YFSETQ. Trimming removed 3 bases at V and 7 bases at J, with 7 bases between. The DNA of the CDR3 is TGCGCCAGCAGCTCGGATGGCGGGGAGCTGTTTTTT. Translated: CASSSDGGELFF.

This clonotype turned up a few times. The chain couples TRBV4-1 to TRBJ2-5, with D possibly being TRBD1 or TRBD2 (5 bases each). Germline V gene lookup returns CDR1 MGHRA and CDR2 YSYEKL. CDR3 length: 15 residues. Trimming removed 2 bases at V and 4 bases at J, with 14 bases between. For the CDR3, the DNA is TGCGCCAGCAGCCAAAATTCACGGGACGGAGAGACCCAGTACTTC. This encodes CASSQNSRDGETQYF.

The chain carries TRBV4-2 and TRBJ1-4; possible D gene TRBD1, 5 bases. Germline CDR1 and CDR2: LGHNA and YNFKEQ. Trimming took 0 bases from V and 6 from J, leaving 14 bases between them. The CDR3 has 16 amino acids. The CDR3 region has the DNA TGTGCCAGCAGCCAAGAAACGACCAGGGTGTATGAAAAACTGTTTTTT. Encoded protein: CASSQETTRVYEKLFF.

This clonotype was seen only a few times. The chain employs TRBV20-1 and TRBJ2-5, with 7 bases lining up with TRBD1. In germline, CDR1 is DFQATT, CDR2 SNEGSKA (reference sequence). The CDR3 extends over 12 amino acids. Germline trimming cut 6 bases from V and 2 bases from J; bases unmatched to any gene: 3. The CDR3 nucleotides read TGCAGTGCCCTGACAGGGCAAGAGACCCAGTACTTC. Its protein product is CSALTGQETQYF.

Many counts were recorded for this clonotype. CDR3 loop: CSANTMDGLMNTEAFF. The CDR3 bases are TGCAGTGCTAACACCATGGACGGCTTAATGAACACTGAAGCTTTCTTT. The chain uses TRBV20-1 and TRBJ1-1; the D is unclear. V was shortened by 4 bases and J by 0 bases, with 18 bases between the two germline ends. The CDR3 sequence is 16 residues long. CDR1 is DFQATT, CDR2 SNEGSKA, per germline (reference sequence).

In its sample, this clonotype was seen a few times. The rearrangement joins TRBV7-8 to TRBJ2-5, with D unresolved. Germline assignment: CDR1 SGHVS and CDR2 FQNEAQ. The CDR3 consists of 14 residues. V dropped 1 base and J dropped 9 bases, with 15 bases sitting between them. The CDR3 coding sequence is TGTGCCAGCAGCTTAGTTGGGCTGGCGGTGGCCCAGTACTTC. Translation: CASSLVGLAVAQYF.